Below, one T cell receptor (beta chain) is given with its context. The sample belongs to a study of blood T cell repertoires in COVID-19. For the study at large: The analysed material was cDNA or gDNA that came from T cells, B-cell-depleted T cells, or PBMCs.

CDR1 MNHEY and CDR2 SVGEGT come from the germline V gene. The germline V and J ends were trimmed by 4 bases and 0 bases, with 16 bases remaining between them. This CDR3 contains 17 residues. The table came from immunoSEQ multiplex PCR; TCRdb's copy has only in-frame clones and leaves some out. Of about 250,000 clones in the sample, about nine tenths were seen once. Cohort allocation depended upon clinical history that participants reported. Symptom resolution, clearance, or two negative PCRs marked the recovered donors of Cohort 3. This rearrangement joins TRBV6-2 or TRBV6-3 to TRBJ1-5; tentative D call: TRBD1 (6 bases). The receptor was isolated from a woman aged 50 to 60 who had recovered from COVID-19. What was sequenced was PBMCs or T cells enriched from blood (not recorded which). The CDR3 protein is CASSSRPGQNSNQPQHF. CDR3 sequence (DNA): TGTGCCAGCAGTTCGCGACCTGGACAGAATAGCAATCAGCCCCAGCATTTT.